These 10 T cell receptor beta chains were all obtained from the same sample, sequenced in a study of T cells after yellow fever vaccination. TCRdb ran MiXCR on the 5' RACE reads and lists one entry per CDR3 protein. The data hold around 320,000 distinct CDR3 sequences, with 8.7% observed a single time. This specimen was CD4+ T cells sorted from PBMCs, taken 5 days after the yellow fever booster vaccination. Receptor source: a man younger than 30 who received the YFV17D yellow fever vaccine.

The chain links TRBV4-1 to TRBJ2-2; TRBD1 is a possible D gene (6 bases). The CDR3 has 15 amino acids. The germline V gene encodes CDR1 MGHRA and CDR2 YSYEKL. Trimming cost V 6 bases and J 5 bases, with 16 bases left between them. As DNA, the CDR3 is TGCGCCAGCAGGGTCGGACAGCCAGGGACCGGGGAGCTGTTTTTT. Its translation: CASRVGQPGTGELFF.

In its sample, this clonotype was seen a few times. The chain couples TRBV27 to TRBJ1-1, with 10 bases that match TRBD1. Germline CDR1 MNHEY, CDR2 SMNVEV (reference sequence). This CDR3 is 16 amino acids long. The trim removed 4 bases at V and 1 base at J, leaving 6 bases unmatched. As DNA, the CDR3 is TGTGCCAGCAGTTCCCGACAGGGGGCGGGGAACACTGAAGCTTTCTTT. Translating gives CASSSRQGAGNTEAFF.

This chain uses TRBV18 with TRBJ2-7, with 7 bases identical to TRBD2. V was pared by 2 bases and J by 6 bases, with 7 bases of the junction left unmatched. CDR3 length: 14 amino acids. Germline-derived CDR1 and CDR2 are KGHSH and LQKENI. In DNA form, the CDR3 reads TGTGCCAGCTCACCAGGAGGGAGGGGTCTCGAGCAGTACTTC. Its protein product is CASSPGGRGLEQYF. The variable domain in full, completed from reference TRBV18 and TRBJ2-7, reads NAGVMQNPRHLVRRRGQEARLRCSPMKGHSHVYWYRQLPEEGLKFMVYLQKENIIDESGMPKERFSAEFPKEGPSILRIQQVVRGDSAAYFCASSPGGRGLEQYFGPGTRLTVT.

The gene calls are TRBV7-2 and TRBJ2-5, with TRBD2 matching over 9 bases. The germline V gene has CDR1 SGHTA and CDR2 FQGNSA. The CDR3 runs 14 residues. V gave up 7 bases and J gave up 5 bases; unmatched junction bases: 8. The DNA of the CDR3 is TGTGCCAGCAAGGCGGGGGGGCCGTCGGAGACCCAGTACTTC. Translation gives CASKAGGPSETQYF. The full variable domain, its missing parts supplied by reference TRBV7-2 and TRBJ2-5, is GAGVSQSPSNKVTEKGKDVELRCDPISGHTALYWYRQSLGQGLEFLIYFQGNSAPDKSGLPSDRFSAERTGGSVSTLTIQRTQQEDSAVYLCASKAGGPSETQYFGPGTRLLVL.

This rearrangement joins TRBV5-6 to TRBJ1-6; D unresolved. Between the trimmed V and J ends, which lost 2 bases and 9 bases, there was a span of 12 bases. Germline V gene data show CDR1 as SGHDT and CDR2 as YYEEEE. CDR3 length equals 14 residues. In DNA form, the CDR3 reads TGTGCCAGCAGCTTTGTGGCAGGATCTTCACCCCTCCACTTT. This codes for CASSFVAGSSPLHF.

J is TRBJ2-7 and V is TRBV5-4, with 16 bases aligning to TRBD2. The CDR3 covers 17 residues. Germline CDR1 is SGHNT and CDR2 is YYREEE (reference sequence). The junction had 6 bases not matched to a gene; V was cut back by 4 bases and J by 2 bases. The DNA for the CDR3 is TGTGCCAGCAGCCCCGGGACTAGCGGGGGGGCACCCTACGAGCAGTACGTC. Translating gives CASSPGTSGGAPYEQYV.

The table lists this clonotype with a few counts. The chain couples TRBV7-9 to TRBJ1-4; 7 nucleotides align to TRBD1. J was trimmed by 8 bases and V by 5 bases; bases with no gene match: 8. The CDR3 extends over 14 amino acids. Germline V gene data show CDR1 as SEHNR and CDR2 as FQNEAQ (reference sequence). Written as DNA, the CDR3 is TGTGCCAGCAGCGAACGACAGGGCAAAGAAAAACTGTTTTTT. Its translation is CASSERQGKEKLFF.

This clonotype was seen ten or more times. The V and J genes are TRBV20-1 and TRBJ2-3; tentatively, D is TRBD1 or TRBD2 (5 bases each). Germline-derived CDR1 and CDR2 are DFQATT and SNEGSKA (reference sequence). CDR3 length: 13 amino acids. As DNA, the CDR3 is TGCAGCGGAGGTGAACCTGGGGCGGATACGCAGTATTTT. This encodes CSGGEPGADTQYF.

The rearrangement joins TRBV2 to TRBJ1-2; TRBD1 agrees at 10 bases. V dropped 10 bases and J dropped 8; count of bases not matched to a gene: 10. The CDR3 is 13 residues long. Germline V gene sequence: CDR1 SNHLY, CDR2 FYNNEI. CDR3 nucleotide sequence: TGTGCCAAAGGACAGGGGGAGAGTAGGGGCTACACCTTC. As protein: CAKGQGESRGYTF.

The chain carries TRBV4-3 and TRBJ1-1; TRBD1 matches 9 bases. Per germline, CDR1 LGHNA and CDR2 YSLEER. This CDR3 comprises 19 residues. J lost 2 bases, V lost 0 bases, and 13 bases had no gene match. CDR3 sequence: CASSQERPGQGSGNTEAFF. CDR3 nucleotide sequence: TGCGCCAGCAGCCAAGAAAGACCGGGACAGGGCTCGGGAAACACTGAAGCTTTCTTT.